Listed below are T cell receptor beta chains from one sample, sequenced in a study of blood T cell repertoires in COVID-19. Generated by immunoSEQ multiplex PCR, the TCRdb table keeps only in-frame clones and is missing some. The profile shows some 270,000 clones, roughly nine tenths of them singletons. The sequenced sample consisted of peripheral blood. These receptors originate from a man aged 50-60 years with acute or convalescent COVID-19. The CDR3 runs from the conserved cysteine through the conserved F or W. A D gene is named only where the DNA matches it firmly. The size of a clone is reported for some rows only, either as once, few or many, or as a class for expanded clones.

V: TRBV7-9
D: -
J: TRBJ2-7
size: -
CDR3: CASSLAPPVHEQYF
DNA: TGTGCCAGCAGCTTAGCCCCCCCCGTCCACGAGCAGTACTTC

V: TRBV19
D: -
J: TRBJ1-1
size: few
CDR3: CASSMGSSNTEAFF
DNA: TGTGCCAGTAGTATGGGCAGCTCGAACACTGAAGCTTTCTTT

V: TRBV29-1
D: TRBD1
J: TRBJ2-5
size: -
CDR3: CSAPRDSQETQYF
DNA: TGCAGCGCTCCCCGGGACAGCCAAGAGACCCAGTACTTC

V: TRBV30
D: -
J: TRBJ2-1
size: -
CDR3: CAWSSRSNEQFF
DNA: TGTGCCTGGAGTTCCCGTTCTAATGAGCAGTTCTTC

V: TRBV5-4
D: -
J: TRBJ1-1
size: -
CDR3: CASSSPAGRDTEAFF
DNA: TGTGCCAGCAGCTCCCCCGCAGGGAGGGACACTGAAGCTTTCTTT

V: TRBV10-3
D: -
J: TRBJ2-3
size: -
CDR3: CAISGGAGSTDTQYF
DNA: TGTGCCATCAGTGGGGGAGCGGGCTCCACAGATACGCAGTATTTT

V: TRBV7-9
D: TRBD1
J: TRBJ2-7
size: -
CDR3: CASGSGQREQYF
DNA: TGTGCCAGCGGGTCGGGACAGCGCGAGCAGTACTTC

V: TRBV11-3
D: -
J: TRBJ2-1
size: -
CDR3: CASSLQGGSYNEQFF
DNA: TGTGCCAGCAGCTTACAGGGGGGATCCTACAATGAGCAGTTCTTC

V: TRBV5-1
D: -
J: TRBJ2-7
size: -
CDR3: CASSLGSAYEQYF
DNA: TGCGCCAGCAGCTTGGGGTCAGCCTACGAGCAGTACTTC

V: TRBV7-9
D: -
J: TRBJ2-1
size: few
CDR3: CASSSPPKGVLGTNEQFF
DNA: TGTGCCAGCAGCTCCCCCCCAAAGGGGGTCTTGGGCACCAATGAGCAGTTCTTC

V: TRBV10-3
D: -
J: TRBJ2-7
size: -
CDR3: CAISGTSYEQYF
DNA: TGTGCCATCAGTGGGACATCCTACGAGCAGTACTTC

V: TRBV6-5
D: -
J: TRBJ2-7
size: once
CDR3: CASSTRGGYEQYF
DNA: TGTGCCAGCAGTACCCGTGGCGGATACGAGCAGTACTTC

V: TRBV6-6
D: -
J: TRBJ2-2
size: -
CDR3: CALRGSPGELFF
DNA: TGTGCCCTCAGAGGTAGCCCCGGGGAGCTGTTTTTT

V: TRBV3-1/TRBV3-2
D: -
J: TRBJ1-4
size: -
CDR3: CASSQGRTVQSEKLFF
DNA: TGTGCCAGCAGCCAAGGTCGGACAGTTCAATCTGAAAAACTGTTTTTT

V: TRBV5-1
D: -
J: TRBJ2-6
size: -
CDR3: CASSLLTGSGANVLTF
DNA: TGCGCCAGCAGCTTACTTACAGGGTCTGGGGCCAACGTCCTGACTTTC

V: TRBV15
D: -
J: TRBJ1-5
size: -
CDR3: CATSPRGKVLGQPQHF
DNA: TGTGCCACCAGCCCAAGGGGGAAGGTGTTAGGTCAGCCCCAGCATTTT

V: TRBV7-3
D: -
J: TRBJ2-1
size: -
CDR3: CASSRNGGLYNEQFF
DNA: TGTGCCAGCAGCCGAAACGGGGGGCTCTACAATGAGCAGTTCTTC

V: TRBV30
D: -
J: TRBJ1-5
size: -
CDR3: CAWSWSHNQPQHF
DNA: TGTGCCTGGAGTTGGAGCCACAATCAGCCCCAGCATTTT

V: TRBV7-9
D: -
J: TRBJ1-4
size: -
CDR3: CASSALDRPPGEKLFF
DNA: TGTGCCAGCAGCGCCCTCGACAGGCCTCCGGGAGAAAAACTGTTTTTT

V: TRBV7-9
D: -
J: TRBJ2-1
size: -
CDR3: CASSYSGAYNEQFF
DNA: TGTGCCAGCAGCTATTCAGGGGCATACAATGAGCAGTTCTTC

V: TRBV29-1
D: TRBD1
J: TRBJ2-2
size: -
CDR3: CSAQTGTTGELFF
DNA: TGCAGCGCCCAGACAGGGACCACCGGGGAGCTGTTTTTT

V: TRBV25-1
D: TRBD2
J: TRBJ2-5
size: once
CDR3: CASSDAGGPETQYF
DNA: TGTGCCAGCAGTGATGCGGGGGGGCCGGAGACCCAGTACTTC

V: TRBV29-1
D: TRBD1
J: TRBJ2-2
size: few
CDR3: CSGQGRRTGELFF
DNA: TGCAGCGGACAGGGAAGGAGGACCGGGGAGCTGTTTTTT

V: TRBV7-9
D: -
J: TRBJ1-5
size: -
CDR3: CASSRTGNRNQPQHF
DNA: TGTGCCAGCAGCCGAACAGGGAACCGCAATCAGCCCCAGCATTTT

V: TRBV5-1
D: TRBD2
J: TRBJ2-5
size: few
CDR3: CASSLAPSGGGETQYF
DNA: TGCGCCAGCAGCTTGGCTCCTAGCGGGGGAGGAGAGACCCAGTACTTC

V: TRBV6-2/TRBV6-3
D: -
J: TRBJ1-1
size: -
CDR3: CASSWTPNTEAFF
DNA: TGTGCCAGTAGCTGGACTCCGAACACTGAAGCTTTCTTT

V: TRBV19
D: -
J: TRBJ2-2
size: -
CDR3: CASIDRYTGELFF
DNA: TGTGCCAGTATCGACAGGTACACCGGGGAGCTGTTTTTT

V: TRBV6-5
D: -
J: TRBJ1-2
size: -
CDR3: CASTRLDSYGYTF
DNA: TGTGCCAGCACCCGTTTGGACAGCTATGGCTACACCTTC

V: TRBV30
D: -
J: TRBJ2-7
size: -
CDR3: CAWARQSAYEQYF
DNA: TGTGCCTGGGCCAGACAGTCGGCCTACGAGCAGTACTTC

V: TRBV7-6
D: TRBD1
J: TRBJ1-4
size: once
CDR3: CASSSRGPGEKLFF
DNA: TGTGCCAGCAGCTCCAGGGGGCCCGGTGAAAAACTGTTTTTT

V: TRBV7-6
D: -
J: TRBJ2-5
size: few
CDR3: CASSPGTIGIETQYF
DNA: TGTGCCAGCAGCCCGGGGACAATCGGGATCGAGACCCAGTACTTC

V: TRBV7-3
D: -
J: TRBJ2-6
size: -
CDR3: CASSLSRALTGANVLTF
DNA: TGTGCCAGCAGCTTATCCAGGGCCCTGACTGGGGCCAACGTCCTGACTTTC

V: TRBV5-6
D: TRBD1
J: TRBJ1-2
size: -
CDR3: CASSLGTGFYGYTF
DNA: TGTGCCAGCAGCTTGGGGACAGGCTTCTATGGCTACACCTTC

V: TRBV14
D: TRBD1
J: TRBJ2-7
size: -
CDR3: CASSQGRQGKTYEQYF
DNA: TGTGCCAGCAGCCAAGGGAGACAGGGAAAGACCTACGAGCAGTACTTC

V: TRBV2
D: -
J: TRBJ2-3
size: -
CDR3: CASGPQGIVSDTQYF
DNA: TGTGCCAGCGGACCCCAGGGGATAGTGTCAGATACGCAGTATTTT